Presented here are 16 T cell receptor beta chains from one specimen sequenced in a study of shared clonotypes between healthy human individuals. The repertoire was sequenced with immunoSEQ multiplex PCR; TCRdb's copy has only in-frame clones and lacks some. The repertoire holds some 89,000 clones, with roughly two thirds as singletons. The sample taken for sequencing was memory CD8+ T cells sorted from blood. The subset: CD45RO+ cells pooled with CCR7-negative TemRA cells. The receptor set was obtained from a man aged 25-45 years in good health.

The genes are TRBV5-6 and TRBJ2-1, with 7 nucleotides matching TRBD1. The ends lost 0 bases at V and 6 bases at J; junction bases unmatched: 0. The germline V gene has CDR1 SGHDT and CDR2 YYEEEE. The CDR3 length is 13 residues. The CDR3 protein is CASSLGQGNEQFF. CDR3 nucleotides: TGTGCCAGCAGCTTGGGACAGGGCAATGAGCAGTTCTTC. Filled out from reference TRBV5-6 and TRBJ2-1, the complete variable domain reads DAGVTQSPTHLIKTRGQQVTLRCSPKSGHDTVSWYQQALGQGPQFIFQYYEEEERQRGNFPDRFSGHQFPNYSSELNVNALLLGDSALYLCASSLGQGNEQFFGPGTRLTVL.

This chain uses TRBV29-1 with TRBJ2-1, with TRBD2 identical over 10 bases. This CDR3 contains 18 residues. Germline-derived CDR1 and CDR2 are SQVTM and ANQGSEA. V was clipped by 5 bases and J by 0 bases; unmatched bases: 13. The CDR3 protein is CSVRVRTSGHSSYNEQFF. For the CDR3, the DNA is TGCAGCGTTAGAGTCCGGACTAGCGGACATTCCTCCTACAATGAGCAGTTCTTC.

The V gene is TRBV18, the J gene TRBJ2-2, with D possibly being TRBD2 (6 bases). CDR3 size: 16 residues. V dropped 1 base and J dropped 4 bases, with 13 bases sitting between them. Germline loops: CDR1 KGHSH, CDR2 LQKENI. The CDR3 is CASSPLPGLITGELFF. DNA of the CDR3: TGTGCCAGCTCACCACTGCCGGGACTCATCACCGGGGAGCTGTTTTTT. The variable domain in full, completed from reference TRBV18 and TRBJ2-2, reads NAGVMQNPRHLVRRRGQEARLRCSPMKGHSHVYWYRQLPEEGLKFMVYLQKENIIDESGMPKERFSAEFPKEGPSILRIQQVVRGDSAAYFCASSPLPGLITGELFFGEGSRLTVL.

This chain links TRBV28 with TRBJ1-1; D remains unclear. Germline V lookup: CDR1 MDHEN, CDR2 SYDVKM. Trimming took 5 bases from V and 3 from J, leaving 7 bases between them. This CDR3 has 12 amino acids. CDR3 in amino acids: CASSPTHTEAFF. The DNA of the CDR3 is TGTGCCAGCAGTCCGACACACACTGAAGCTTTCTTT.

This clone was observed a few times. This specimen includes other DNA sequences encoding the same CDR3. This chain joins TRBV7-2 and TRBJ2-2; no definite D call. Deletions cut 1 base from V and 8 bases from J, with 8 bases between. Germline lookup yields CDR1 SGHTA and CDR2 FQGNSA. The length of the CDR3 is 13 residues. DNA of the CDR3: TGTGCCAGCAGCTTAGTCTCAACGGGGGAGCTGTTTTTT. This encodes CASSLVSTGELFF.

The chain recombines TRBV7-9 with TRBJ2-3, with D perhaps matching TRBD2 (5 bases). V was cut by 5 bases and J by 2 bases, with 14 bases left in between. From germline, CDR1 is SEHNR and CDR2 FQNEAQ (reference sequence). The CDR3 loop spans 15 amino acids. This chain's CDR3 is CASSQAGGPTDTQYF. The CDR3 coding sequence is TGTGCCAGCAGCCAAGCAGGAGGCCCCACAGATACGCAGTATTTT.

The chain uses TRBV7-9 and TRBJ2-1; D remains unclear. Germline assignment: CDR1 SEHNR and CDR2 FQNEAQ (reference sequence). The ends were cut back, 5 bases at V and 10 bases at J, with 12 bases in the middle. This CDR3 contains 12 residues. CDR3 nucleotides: TGTGCCAGCAGCCTGCTTTTATCAGAGCAGTTCTTC. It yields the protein CASSLLLSEQFF.

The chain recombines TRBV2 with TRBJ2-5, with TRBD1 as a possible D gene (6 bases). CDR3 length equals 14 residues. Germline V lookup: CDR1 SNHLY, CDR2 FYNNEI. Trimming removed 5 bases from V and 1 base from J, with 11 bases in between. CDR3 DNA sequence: TGTGCCAGCAGTACCTCGGACAGCCAAGAGACCCAGTACTTC. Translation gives CASSTSDSQETQYF.

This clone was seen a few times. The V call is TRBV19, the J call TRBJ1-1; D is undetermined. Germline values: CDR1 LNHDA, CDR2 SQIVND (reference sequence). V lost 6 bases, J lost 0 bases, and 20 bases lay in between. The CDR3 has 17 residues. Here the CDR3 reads CASRDPYVRGMNTEAFF. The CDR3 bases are TGTGCCAGTAGAGATCCCTACGTCCGGGGTATGAACACTGAAGCTTTCTTT.

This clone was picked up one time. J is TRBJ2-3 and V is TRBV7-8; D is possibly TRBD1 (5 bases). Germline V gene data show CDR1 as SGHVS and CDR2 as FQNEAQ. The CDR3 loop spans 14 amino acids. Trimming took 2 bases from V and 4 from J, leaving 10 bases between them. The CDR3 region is CASSLFRAADTQYF. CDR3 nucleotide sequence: TGTGCCAGCAGCTTATTCAGGGCGGCAGATACGCAGTATTTT.

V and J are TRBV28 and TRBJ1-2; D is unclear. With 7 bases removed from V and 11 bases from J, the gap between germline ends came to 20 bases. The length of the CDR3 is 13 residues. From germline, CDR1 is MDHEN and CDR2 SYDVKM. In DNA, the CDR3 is TGTGCCAGCACCCCCAACCGGGTACAGCCTTACACCTTC. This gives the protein CASTPNRVQPYTF.

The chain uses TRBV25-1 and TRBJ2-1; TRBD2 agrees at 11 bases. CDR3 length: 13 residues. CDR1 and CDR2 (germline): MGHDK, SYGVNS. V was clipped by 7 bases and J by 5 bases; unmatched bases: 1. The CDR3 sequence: CASNSGGDNEQFF. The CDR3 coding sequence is TGTGCCAGCAATAGCGGGGGGGACAATGAGCAGTTCTTC. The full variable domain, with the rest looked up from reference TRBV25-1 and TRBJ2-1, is EADIYQTPRYLVIGTGKKITLECSQTMGHDKMYWYQQDPGMELHLIHYSYGVNSTEKGDLSSESTVSRIRTEHFPLTLESARPSHTSQYLCASNSGGDNEQFFGPGTRLTVL.

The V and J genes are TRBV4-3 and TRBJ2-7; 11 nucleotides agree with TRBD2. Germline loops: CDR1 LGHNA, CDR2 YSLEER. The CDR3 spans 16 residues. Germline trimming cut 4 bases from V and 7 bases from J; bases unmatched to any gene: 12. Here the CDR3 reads CASSLRTSGFLVEQYF. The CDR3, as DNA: TGCGCCAGCAGCCTCCGGACTAGCGGGTTCCTTGTGGAGCAGTACTTC.

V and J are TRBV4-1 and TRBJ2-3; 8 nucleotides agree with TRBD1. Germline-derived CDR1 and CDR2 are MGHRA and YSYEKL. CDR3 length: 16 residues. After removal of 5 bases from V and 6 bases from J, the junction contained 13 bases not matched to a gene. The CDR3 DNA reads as TGCGCCAGCAGCTACGGGGCAGGGGGCTTTACGGATACGCAGTATTTT. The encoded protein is CASSYGAGGFTDTQYF.

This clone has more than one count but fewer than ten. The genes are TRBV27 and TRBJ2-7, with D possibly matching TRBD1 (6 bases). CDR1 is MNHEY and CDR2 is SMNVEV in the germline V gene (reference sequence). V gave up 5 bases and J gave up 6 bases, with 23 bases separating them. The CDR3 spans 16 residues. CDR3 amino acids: CASSPLNIMGASEQYF. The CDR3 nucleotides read TGTGCCAGCAGTCCTCTAAACATCATGGGGGCGAGCGAGCAGTACTTC.

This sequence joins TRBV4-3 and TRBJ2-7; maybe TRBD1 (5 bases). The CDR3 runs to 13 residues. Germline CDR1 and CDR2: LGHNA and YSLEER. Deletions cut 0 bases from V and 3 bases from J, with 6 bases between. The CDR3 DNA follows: TGCGCCAGCAGCCAAGAAAGGGGCTACGAGCAGTACTTC. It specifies CASSQERGYEQYF.